Listed here are 9 T cell receptor beta chains from one sample, sequenced in a study of hypomethylating agent response in myelodysplastic syndrome. The method was immunoSEQ multiplex PCR; TCRdb's version includes in-frame clones alone and lacks a portion of them. Of about 7,600 clones in the sample, approximately 86% were seen once. Source: bone marrow, taken before or after starting hypomethylating agent treatment for myelodysplastic syndrome (not recorded which). The receptors here all came from a human donor with myelodysplastic syndrome.

The chain carries TRBV19 and TRBJ1-1; 9 positions match TRBD1. V dropped 7 bases and J dropped 11; count of bases not matched to a gene: 17. The germline V gene encodes CDR1 LNHDA and CDR2 SQIVND (reference sequence). The CDR3 contains 15 residues. The CDR3, as DNA: TGTGCCAGTATTACCCCCGGGACAGGGTCTCCCTCGGCTTTCTTT. This sequence encodes CASITPGTGSPSAFF. The whole variable domain, filled in from reference TRBV19 and TRBJ1-1, reads DGGITQSPKYLFRKEGQNVTLSCEQNLNHDAMYWYRQDPGQGLRLIYYSQIVNDFQKGDIAEGYSVSREKKESFPLTVTSAQKNPTAFYLCASITPGTGSPSAFFGQGTRLTVV.

The chain employs TRBV7-9 and TRBJ1-4; D is unresolved. Per germline, CDR1 SEHNR and CDR2 FQNEAQ (reference sequence). V was clipped by 3 bases and J by 0 bases, with 20 bases between them. The CDR3 totals 19 residues. This chain's CDR3 is CASSFLGGGLGATNEKLFF. The CDR3 bases are TGTGCCAGCAGCTTCCTCGGCGGAGGACTTGGGGCAACTAATGAAAAACTGTTTTTT.

This clone was seen only a few times. This chain uses TRBV4-2 with TRBJ1-2; D not resolved. The CDR3 runs to 15 residues. V was trimmed by 3 bases and J by 4 bases, leaving 15 bases between them. Germline loops: CDR1 LGHNA, CDR2 YNFKEQ. Here the CDR3 DNA reads TGTGCCAGCAGCCACACGGGCCCGCCGGGCTATGGCTACACCTTC. Amino acid sequence: CASSHTGPPGYGYTF.

The chain links TRBV19 to TRBJ1-5; D is undetermined. This CDR3 region has 16 residues. Germline CDR1 is LNHDA and CDR2 is SQIVND (reference sequence). With 2 bases removed from V and 6 bases from J, the gap between germline ends came to 17 bases. CDR3 DNA: TGTGCCAGTAGTATATTCGGCAGCCAGCCAGGTCAGCCCCAGCATTTT. It translates to CASSIFGSQPGQPQHF.

This clone was seen once. One end of the junction does not line up with germline, which may come from a read error. The chain carries TRBV29-1 and TRBJ1-2; 7 bases align to TRBD1. Germline V gene lookup returns CDR1 SQVTM and CDR2 ANQGSEA. The CDR3 loop spans 12 amino acids. The CDR3 loop reads CSVEGGGYGYTF. Written as DNA, the CDR3 is TGCAGCGTCGAAGGGGGCGGCTATGGCTACACCTTC. Full variable domain (rest looked up from reference TRBV29-1 and TRBJ1-2): SAVISQKPSRDICQRGTSLTIQCQVDSQVTMMFWYRQQPGQSLTLIATANQGSEATYESGFVIDKFPISRPNLTFSTLTVSNMSPEDSSIYLCSVEGGGYGYTFGSGTRLTVV.

The chain links TRBV5-1 to TRBJ2-5; D call uncertain. Germline CDR1 SGHRS, CDR2 YFSETQ. Trimming shortened V by 7 bases and J by 2 bases, and 15 bases separated the two germline ends. The CDR3 sequence is 14 residues long. The CDR3 sequence: CASRLDLGQETQYF. For the CDR3, the DNA is TGCGCCAGCCGACTGGACCTCGGGCAAGAGACCCAGTACTTC.

V is TRBV11-3 and J is TRBJ2-6, with no clear D. Germline V gene data show CDR1 as SGHNT and CDR2 as YENEEA. The CDR3 contains 14 residues. V was cut by 0 bases and J by 4 bases, with 4 bases left in between. CDR3 sequence (DNA): TGTGCCAGCAGCTTAGATACCGGGGCCAACGTCCTGACTTTC. Translated, it gives CASSLDTGANVLTF. The whole variable domain, filled in from reference TRBV11-3 and TRBJ2-6, reads EAGVVQSPRYKIIEKKQPVAFWCNPISGHNTLYWYLQNLGQGPELLIRYENEEAVDDSQLPKDRFSAERLKGVDSTLKIQPAELGDSAVYLCASSLDTGANVLTFGAGSRLTVL.

The rearrangement links TRBV7-9 to TRBJ2-5, with TRBD2 identical over 8 bases. Per the germline V gene, CDR1 is SEHNR and CDR2 is FQNEAQ (reference sequence). After removal of 5 bases from V and 5 bases from J, the junction contained 13 bases not matched to a gene. The CDR3 has 16 amino acids. CDR3 amino acids: CASSPDVAGTGETQYF. CDR3 nucleotide sequence: TGTGCCAGCAGCCCAGACGTAGCGGGGACGGGGGAGACCCAGTACTTC.

This clone was picked up one time. The chain uses TRBV4-3 and TRBJ2-3, with 11 bases that match TRBD2. V was clipped by 6 bases and J by 1 base; unmatched bases: 12. The CDR3 has 18 residues. The V gene's germline CDR1 is LGHNA and CDR2 YSLEER. The CDR3 coding sequence is TGCGCCAGCAGACCGGGACTAGCGGCCCGGAAGGGCACAGATACGCAGTATTTT. Translation gives CASRPGLAARKGTDTQYF.